What follows describes a single T cell receptor beta chain. Which antigen it targets is not known. No base-level quality is on record; no much larger clone is a single base apart. To demonstrate the VDJtools post-analysis software, the study profiled TCR beta repertoires from the peripheral blood of about a dozen young patients with multiple sclerosis. The multiple sclerosis patients were children and adolescents ranging in age from 6 to 15 years. This record comes from a study of post-analysis software for immune sequencing data (dated by TCRdb to 2015 to 2017). For the wider study: Relapsing-remitting, secondary progressive and progressive-relapsing multiple sclerosis were recorded as disease courses, and subtype annotation was lacking for some patients. The patient repertoires were set against ten to eleven previously published healthy control repertoires from donors whose ages ranged from roughly 6 to 27 years. A subset of samples was prepared in parallel using single-end sample barcoding, then pooled and co-amplified after Illumina adapter ligation. General study outcomes and caveats: About 5 TRBV segments, including TRBV5-6, TRBV5-1 and TRBV20-1, were significantly more frequent in patients than controls. Significantly lower normalized Chao1 diversity was found in multiple sclerosis patients than in controls, suggesting substantial peripheral T-cell clonal expansion. The multiple sclerosis patient group was slightly younger than the control group. Direct clustering with F measure revealed strong co-clustering of samples prepared in the same batch, which led to a batch-effect correction.

The germline V gene (reference sequence) gives CDR1 as DFQATT and CDR2 as SNEGSKA. The CDR3 has 12 amino acids, counting the end cysteine and phenylalanine. Only CDR3 DNA remains: 36 bases, in frame from the first base. Library preparation was by PCR. The sequencing machine was an Illumina HiSeq 2500. To reduce PCR and sequencing biases, unique molecular identifiers were incorporated into the TCR beta cDNA libraries. About 0.5 million cDNA molecules were obtained for every 1 to 10 million input T cells, so each molecule roughly corresponded to one T cell. The patient libraries were prepared and sequenced using the same protocol as the earlier healthy control dataset. Samples belonging to the same batch were prepared together, multiplexed and sequenced on a shared HiSeq lane. Regarding the original processing steps: Raw barcoded reads were processed with MIGEC, discarding single-read molecular identifier groups before consensus assembly and CDR3 extraction. VDJtools was used for post-analysis of the clonotype tables, and diversity was normalized by down-sampling every dataset to the size of the smallest sample. In repertoire overlap clustering, CDR3 amino acid sequences, but not nucleotide sequences, were matched to correct batch-related cross-sample contamination. TCRdb reprocessing: public reads trimmed at Q25 with fastp, clones called with MiXCR, in-frame beta chains kept. Every entry covers one CDR3 protein and lists the most common genes and DNA from its rows. The V and J calls, along with clone size, are taken from TCRdb and not from the paper's own processing. The sample contains approximately 460,000 distinct CDR3 sequences, roughly 45% of them found a single time. Together, the top ten hold 9% to 13% of the sample.

The sample taken for sequencing was blood. The chain joins TRBV20-1 to TRBJ2-4; D gene: possibly TRBD1, on 6 matching bases. The end of the DNA aligns better with TRBJ2-7, so the J call may be wrong. This sequence was found in a girl aged 10 to 17 with multiple sclerosis. The CDR3 amino acid sequence is: CSANRVRYEQYF. The sequenced DNA: TGCAGTGCAAACAGGGTCAGATACGAGCAGTACTTC.